The 12 T cell receptor beta chains given below trace back to one sample, sequenced in a study of blood T cell repertoires in COVID-19. This table comes from immunoSEQ multiplex PCR, and its TCRdb copy is limited to in-frame clones, with some not included. The sample records over 250,000 clones, roughly nine tenths being singletons. Sequences were obtained from peripheral blood. Every receptor here comes from a man aged 35-49 years who had recovered from COVID-19.

This chain uses TRBV5-1 with TRBJ1-6, with D possibly being TRBD1 (6 bases). CDR3 size: 13 residues. Germline CDR1 SGHRS, CDR2 YFSETQ. Trimming left V 7 bases short and J 9 bases short, with 14 bases between. The CDR3 nucleotides are TGCGCCAGCTCTCAGGGGCGTAGTTCACCCCTCCACTTT. Protein sequence: CASSQGRSSPLHF.

A single count supports this clone. The chain carries TRBV6-5 and TRBJ1-2; TRBD1 might be the D (5 bases). V shed 6 bases and J shed 6 bases, with 14 bases lying between them. The V gene's germline CDR1 is MNHEY and CDR2 SVGAGI. The CDR3 contains 13 residues. CDR3 bases: TGTGCCAGCAGGGGGGGGGACCTCCATGGCTACACCTTC. It is translated as CASRGGDLHGYTF.

The chain joins TRBV6-2 or TRBV6-3 to TRBJ2-3; D is undetermined. The CDR3 sequence is 14 residues long. Per germline, CDR1 MNHEY and CDR2 SVGEGT. The germline V and J ends were trimmed by 4 bases and 2 bases, with 10 bases remaining between them. CDR3 sequence (DNA): TGTGCCAGCAGTTCGGCTAGACTCACAGATACGCAGTATTTT. It translates to CASSSARLTDTQYF.

In its sample, this clone was seen a few times. J is TRBJ2-1 and V is TRBV11-2, with TRBD2 identical over 9 bases. Trimming at V came to 0 bases and at J to 9 bases, leaving 9 bases not matched to a gene. The CDR3 covers 16 residues. Germline V gene lookup returns CDR1 SGHAT and CDR2 FQNNGV. CDR3 DNA: TGTGCCAGCAGCTTAGATCTTAGCGGGAGATTCGGTGAGCAGTTCTTC. It yields the protein CASSLDLSGRFGEQFF.

The chain carries TRBV7-6 and TRBJ2-1, with D tentatively TRBD1 (5 bases). Looked up from germline, CDR1 is SGHVS and CDR2 is FNYEAQ. The CDR3 runs to 16 residues. Trimming took 2 bases from V and 2 from J, leaving 13 bases between them. Here the CDR3 DNA reads TGTGCCAGCAGCTTACCCCCAGGGCATCCCTACAATGAGCAGTTCTTC. As protein: CASSLPPGHPYNEQFF.

The chain recombines TRBV6-6 with TRBJ2-7; 7 nucleotides line up with TRBD2. CDR3 length: 17 residues. Germline values: CDR1 MNHNY, CDR2 SVGAGI (reference sequence). The trim removed 5 bases at V and 5 bases at J, leaving 18 bases unmatched. CDR3 coding DNA: TGTGCCAGCAGTCCGTTAGTGGGGGGGACTCTTATCCACGAGCAGTACTTC. Protein product: CASSPLVGGTLIHEQYF.

The chain couples TRBV7-3 to TRBJ2-5, with 7 nucleotides matching TRBD1. The CDR3 totals 13 residues. Germline CDR1 and CDR2: SGHTA and FQGTGA. The V gene end was trimmed by 3 bases and the J gene end by 5 bases; junction bases not matched to a gene: 3. CDR3 in amino acids: CASSLTGPETQYF. The CDR3 nucleotides read TGTGCCAGCAGCTTGACAGGGCCGGAGACCCAGTACTTC.

This rearrangement joins TRBV15 to TRBJ2-3, with TRBD1 identical over 12 bases. The trim removed 8 bases at V and 5 bases at J, leaving 11 bases unmatched. Germline CDR1 LNHNV, CDR2 YYDKDF (reference sequence). There are 16 residues in the CDR3. The CDR3 region is CATGGAGTGGLDTQYF. In nucleotides, the CDR3 is TGTGCCACCGGTGGGGCCGGGACAGGGGGCCTAGATACGCAGTATTTT.

The V call is TRBV7-6, the J call TRBJ1-6, with D possibly TRBD1 on 6 matching bases. CDR1 is SGHVS, CDR2 FNYEAQ, per germline. Trimming cost V 3 bases and J 4 bases, with 10 bases left between them. CDR3 size: 15 residues. CDR3 in DNA: TGTGCCAGCAGCTTCGGACAGAGTTATAATTCACCCCTCCACTTT. Translated: CASSFGQSYNSPLHF.

The CDR3 protein is CASSYSSPPSYEQYF. CDR3 nucleotides: TGTGCCAGCAGTTATAGTTCTCCTCCCTCCTACGAGCAGTACTTC. The chain couples TRBV6-5 to TRBJ2-7; D ambiguous. CDR1 and CDR2 (germline): MNHEY, SVGAGI. The V end was cut by 3 bases, the J end by 0 bases, with 12 bases between. The CDR3 covers 15 residues.

The rearrangement uses TRBV27 and TRBJ1-6; TRBD1 agrees at 9 bases. This CDR3 comprises 16 residues. The V and J ends lost 10 bases and 1 base, in that order; junction bases with no gene match: 8. Germline lookup yields CDR1 MNHEY and CDR2 SMNVEV (reference sequence). The DNA for the CDR3 is TGTGCCACCACAGGACAGGGGAGGTCCTATAATTCACCCCTCCACTTT. Protein sequence: CATTGQGRSYNSPLHF.

The chain couples TRBV2 to TRBJ2-7; D gene uncertain. V was shortened by 2 bases and J by 1 base, with 12 bases between the two germline ends. Germline CDR1 reads SNHLY; CDR2 reads FYNNEI. This CDR3 has 15 amino acids. CDR3 residues: CASSESHLWSYEQYF. In nucleotides, the CDR3 is TGTGCCAGCAGTGAATCCCACCTATGGTCCTACGAGCAGTACTTC.